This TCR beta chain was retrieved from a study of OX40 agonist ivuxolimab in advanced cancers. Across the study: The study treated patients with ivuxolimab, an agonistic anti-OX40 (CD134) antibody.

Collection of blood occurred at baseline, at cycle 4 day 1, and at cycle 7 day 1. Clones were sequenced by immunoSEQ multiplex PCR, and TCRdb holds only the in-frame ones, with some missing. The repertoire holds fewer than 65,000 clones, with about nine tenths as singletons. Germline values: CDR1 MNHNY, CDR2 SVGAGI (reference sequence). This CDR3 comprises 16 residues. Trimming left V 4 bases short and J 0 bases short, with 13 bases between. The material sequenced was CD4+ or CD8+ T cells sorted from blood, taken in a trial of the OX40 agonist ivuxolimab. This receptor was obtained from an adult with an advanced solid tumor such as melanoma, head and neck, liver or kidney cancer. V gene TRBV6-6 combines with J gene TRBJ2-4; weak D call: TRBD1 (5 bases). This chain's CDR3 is CASSSQDTTAKNIQYF. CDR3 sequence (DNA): TGTGCCAGCAGTTCCCAGGACACCACAGCCAAAAACATTCAGTACTTC.